The present T cell receptor beta chain was sequenced within a study of shared T cell receptors in the human thymus. Trimming shortened V by 6 bases and J by 4 bases, and 12 bases separated the two germline ends. The CDR3 is 13 amino acids. Per the germline V gene, CDR1 is MNHNY and CDR2 is SVGAGI (reference sequence). Clones were sequenced by immunoSEQ multiplex PCR, and TCRdb holds only the in-frame ones, with some missing. The sample lists some 760,000 clones, 70% to 90% seen once, with roughly 0.01% in the top ten. These data are also associated with another study on human thymus T cells. From that paper: The source of the thymus tissue was resections taken during corrective heart surgery. The authors found apparently biased V and J gene usage in thymic and blood repertoires. As related research reported, thymic repertoires overlapped highly among unrelated individuals.

The chain carries TRBV6-6 and TRBJ1-1; D not certain. The sequenced sample consisted of thymocytes. This clonotype was sampled from a girl in the first two years of life with a congenital heart defect. As DNA, the CDR3 is TGTGCCAGCAGGCTTACTTCCCCCACTGAAGCTTTCTTT. It is translated as CASRLTSPTEAFF.